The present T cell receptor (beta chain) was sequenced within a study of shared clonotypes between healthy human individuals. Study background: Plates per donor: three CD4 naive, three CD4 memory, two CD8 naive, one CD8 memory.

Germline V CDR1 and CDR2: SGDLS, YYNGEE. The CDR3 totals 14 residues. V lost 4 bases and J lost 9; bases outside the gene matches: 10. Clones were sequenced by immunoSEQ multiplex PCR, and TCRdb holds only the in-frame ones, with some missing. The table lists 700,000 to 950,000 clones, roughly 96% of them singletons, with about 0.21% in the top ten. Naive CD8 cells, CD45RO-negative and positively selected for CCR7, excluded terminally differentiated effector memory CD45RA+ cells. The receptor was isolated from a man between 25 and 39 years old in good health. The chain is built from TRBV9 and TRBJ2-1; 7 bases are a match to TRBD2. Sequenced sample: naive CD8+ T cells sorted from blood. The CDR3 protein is CASSPWTSRGEQFF. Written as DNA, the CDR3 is TGTGCCAGCAGCCCCTGGACTAGTCGGGGTGAGCAGTTCTTC.